This T cell receptor beta chain is from a study of early T cells in non-severe SARS-CoV-2 infection. As for the study in general: The chains were unpaired, and the sequenced material was bulk RNA from unsorted whole blood.

Separate cDNA molecules each had unique molecular identifiers attached to them. TCRdb passed the 5' RACE reads through MiXCR, listing each CDR3 protein once. Among tens of thousands of distinct CDR3 sequences, approximately 4.5% were seen once, and the ten largest hold 7.5% to 10%. This clonotype was counted a few times. CDR1 and CDR2 from the germline V gene are SGHTA and FQGTGA. The CDR3 has 13 amino acids. Trimming removed 3 bases from V and 6 bases from J; junction bases left unmatched: 4. The source of this sequence is an adult who was a healthcare worker with PCR-confirmed SARS-CoV-2 infection or an uninfected control (not recorded which). The V gene is TRBV7-3, the J gene TRBJ2-5, with 7 bases aligning to TRBD1. The sequenced material came from whole blood. The CDR3 region has the DNA TGTGCCAGCAGCTTCGACAGGGAAAAGACCCAGTACTTC. Translating gives CASSFDREKTQYF.